The rows below give T cell receptor beta chains drawn from one sample of a study of blood T cell repertoires in COVID-19. TCRdb's copy holds only in-frame clones and misses some; the assay was immunoSEQ multiplex PCR. The table shows around 130,000 clones, with 86% occurring only once. The sample taken for sequencing was peripheral blood. Source of these receptors: a woman in her forties or fifties who had recovered from COVID-19. Each CDR3 is given with its conserved first and last residue. D genes are given only for firm matches. Expanded clones are given a class, and other clones once, few, many or no size at all.

v_call: TRBV7-3
cdr3_length: 15
clone_size: .
j_call: TRBJ1-6
d_call: TRBD1
cdr3_aa: CASSSGGRGDSPLHF
cdr3_nt: TGTGCCAGCAGCTCTGGGGGCAGGGGGGATTCACCCCTCCACTTT

v_call: TRBV5-4
cdr3_length: 14
clone_size: .
j_call: TRBJ1-4
d_call: .
cdr3_aa: CASSPGGTNEKLFF
cdr3_nt: TGTGCCAGCAGCCCAGGTGGGACTAATGAAAAACTGTTTTTT

v_call: TRBV18
cdr3_length: 13
clone_size: .
j_call: TRBJ1-2
d_call: TRBD1
cdr3_aa: CASSPGQGAGYTF
cdr3_nt: TGTGCCAGCTCACCAGGACAGGGGGCCGGCTACACCTTC

v_call: TRBV5-1
cdr3_length: 17
clone_size: many
j_call: TRBJ1-3
d_call: .
cdr3_aa: CASSSLGGTGSGNTIYF
cdr3_nt: TGCGCCAGCAGCTCCCTCGGGGGTACTGGGTCGGGAAACACCATATATTTT

v_call: TRBV9
cdr3_length: 13
clone_size: .
j_call: TRBJ2-5
d_call: .
cdr3_aa: CASSVGGLQTQYF
cdr3_nt: TGTGCCAGCAGCGTAGGGGGCTTACAGACCCAGTACTTC

v_call: TRBV11-1
cdr3_length: 13
clone_size: .
j_call: TRBJ2-7
d_call: .
cdr3_aa: CASSLGALYEQYF
cdr3_nt: TGTGCCAGCAGCTTAGGGGCACTCTACGAGCAGTACTTC

v_call: TRBV4-2
cdr3_length: 14
clone_size: once
j_call: TRBJ2-7
d_call: .
cdr3_aa: CASSQGAETYEQYF
cdr3_nt: TGTGCCAGCAGCCAGGGGGCGGAGACCTACGAGCAGTACTTC

v_call: TRBV29-1
cdr3_length: 13
clone_size: .
j_call: TRBJ1-1
d_call: .
cdr3_aa: CSGTYRVDTEAFF
cdr3_nt: TGCAGCGGGACCTACAGGGTGGATACTGAAGCTTTCTTT

v_call: TRBV5-6
cdr3_length: 14
clone_size: .
j_call: TRBJ2-2
d_call: TRBD1
cdr3_aa: CASSWDRAAGELFF
cdr3_nt: TGTGCCAGCAGCTGGGACAGGGCGGCCGGGGAGCTGTTTTTT

v_call: TRBV5-1
cdr3_length: 16
clone_size: .
j_call: TRBJ2-1
d_call: TRBD2
cdr3_aa: CASSLEPSRGGGEQFF
cdr3_nt: TGCGCCAGCAGCTTGGAGCCAAGCCGGGGGGGCGGTGAGCAGTTCTTC

v_call: TRBV3-1/TRBV3-2
cdr3_length: 16
clone_size: once
j_call: TRBJ2-7
d_call: TRBD2
cdr3_aa: CASSPSMGLGQNEQYF
cdr3_nt: TGTGCCAGCAGCCCAAGTATGGGACTAGGCCAAAACGAGCAGTACTTC

v_call: TRBV19
cdr3_length: 16
clone_size: .
j_call: TRBJ2-3
d_call: .
cdr3_aa: CASRRFIQGRADTQYF
cdr3_nt: TGTGCCAGTAGGAGATTTATCCAGGGGAGGGCAGATACGCAGTATTTT

v_call: TRBV7-9
cdr3_length: 16
clone_size: .
j_call: TRBJ2-3
d_call: .
cdr3_aa: CASSLGLASNTDTQYF
cdr3_nt: TGTGCCAGCAGCTTAGGGCTAGCATCGAACACAGATACGCAGTATTTT

v_call: TRBV4-3
cdr3_length: 13
clone_size: .
j_call: TRBJ1-5
d_call: .
cdr3_aa: CASSQGEHQPQHF
cdr3_nt: TGCGCCAGCAGCCAAGGTGAGCATCAGCCCCAGCATTTT

v_call: TRBV19
cdr3_length: 14
clone_size: .
j_call: TRBJ1-1
d_call: TRBD1
cdr3_aa: CASISGGFNTEAFF
cdr3_nt: TGTGCCAGTATTTCAGGGGGCTTCAACACTGAAGCTTTCTTT

v_call: TRBV6-6
cdr3_length: 15
clone_size: .
j_call: TRBJ2-4
d_call: TRBD2
cdr3_aa: CASNRLAGTKNIQYF
cdr3_nt: TGTGCCAGCAACCGACTAGCGGGTACCAAAAACATTCAGTACTTC

v_call: TRBV3-1/TRBV3-2
cdr3_length: 13
clone_size: .
j_call: TRBJ2-3
d_call: .
cdr3_aa: CASSRVQGDTQYF
cdr3_nt: TGTGCCAGCAGCCGGGTCCAGGGGGATACGCAGTATTTT

v_call: TRBV5-6
cdr3_length: 15
clone_size: .
j_call: TRBJ1-2
d_call: TRBD1
cdr3_aa: CASSLTGASLYGYTF
cdr3_nt: TGTGCCAGCAGCTTGACAGGGGCCTCTCTATATGGCTACACCTTC

v_call: TRBV27
cdr3_length: 14
clone_size: .
j_call: TRBJ2-7
d_call: TRBD2
cdr3_aa: CASSSPGLASEQYF
cdr3_nt: TGTGCCAGCAGTTCACCGGGACTAGCTAGTGAGCAGTACTTC

v_call: TRBV19
cdr3_length: 15
clone_size: .
j_call: TRBJ2-2
d_call: TRBD1
cdr3_aa: CASSIGTGYTGELFF
cdr3_nt: TGTGCCAGTAGTATAGGGACAGGATACACCGGGGAGCTGTTTTTT

v_call: TRBV5-1
cdr3_length: 16
clone_size: .
j_call: TRBJ1-1
d_call: TRBD1
cdr3_aa: CASSSGTGGSDTEAFF
cdr3_nt: TGCGCCAGCAGCTCCGGGACAGGGGGATCAGACACTGAAGCTTTCTTT

v_call: TRBV30
cdr3_length: 12
clone_size: medium-sized
j_call: TRBJ1-2
d_call: .
cdr3_aa: CAWSQGFLGYTF
cdr3_nt: TGTGCCTGGAGCCAGGGGTTCCTTGGCTACACCTTC

v_call: TRBV7-8
cdr3_length: 15
clone_size: .
j_call: TRBJ2-7
d_call: .
cdr3_aa: CASSLVTGASYEQYF
cdr3_nt: TGTGCCAGCAGCTTAGTCACGGGAGCATCCTACGAGCAGTACTTC

v_call: TRBV30
cdr3_length: 13
clone_size: once
j_call: TRBJ2-5
d_call: .
cdr3_aa: CASTGKTQETQYF
cdr3_nt: TGTGCCTCCACAGGGAAAACTCAAGAGACCCAGTACTTC

v_call: TRBV7-9
cdr3_length: 13
clone_size: few
j_call: TRBJ1-1
d_call: TRBD1
cdr3_aa: CASSWTGGTEAFF
cdr3_nt: TGTGCCAGCAGCTGGACAGGGGGCACTGAAGCTTTCTTT

v_call: TRBV7-9
cdr3_length: 16
clone_size: .
j_call: TRBJ2-1
d_call: TRBD2
cdr3_aa: CASSPYAGGRYNEQFF
cdr3_nt: TGTGCCAGCAGCCCCTACGCGGGGGGGCGCTACAATGAGCAGTTCTTC

v_call: TRBV6-5
cdr3_length: 13
clone_size: .
j_call: TRBJ1-5
d_call: TRBD1
cdr3_aa: CASSLLRGEPQHF
cdr3_nt: TGTGCCAGCAGCCTTCTCAGGGGGGAGCCCCAGCATTTT

v_call: TRBV19
cdr3_length: 17
clone_size: .
j_call: TRBJ1-3
d_call: .
cdr3_aa: CASSFGRSPAVGNTIYF
cdr3_nt: TGTGCCAGTAGCTTCGGCAGGTCCCCAGCGGTAGGAAACACCATATATTTT

v_call: TRBV6-5
cdr3_length: 14
clone_size: .
j_call: TRBJ2-7
d_call: TRBD2
cdr3_aa: CASSLAGGSYEQYF
cdr3_nt: TGTGCCAGCAGCCTAGCGGGGGGATCCTACGAGCAGTACTTC

v_call: TRBV2
cdr3_length: 12
clone_size: once
j_call: TRBJ1-1
d_call: .
cdr3_aa: CASSEEEVEAFF
cdr3_nt: TGTGCCAGCAGTGAGGAGGAGGTTGAAGCTTTCTTT

v_call: TRBV5-1
cdr3_length: 15
clone_size: .
j_call: TRBJ1-2
d_call: .
cdr3_aa: CASRSWGGGYYGYTF
cdr3_nt: TGCGCCAGCCGGTCTTGGGGGGGCGGGTATTATGGCTACACCTTC

v_call: TRBV18
cdr3_length: 14
clone_size: .
j_call: TRBJ2-7
d_call: .
cdr3_aa: CASSPQDTFYEQYF
cdr3_nt: TGTGCCAGCTCACCTCAGGACACCTTCTACGAGCAGTACTTC

v_call: TRBV28
cdr3_length: 13
clone_size: .
j_call: TRBJ2-7
d_call: TRBD1
cdr3_aa: CATTGGTADEQYF
cdr3_nt: TGTGCCACCACAGGGGGTACCGCTGACGAGCAGTACTTC

v_call: TRBV10-3
cdr3_length: 12
clone_size: .
j_call: TRBJ1-2
d_call: .
cdr3_aa: CAISKGKHGYTF
cdr3_nt: TGTGCCATCAGCAAGGGGAAGCATGGCTACACCTTC

v_call: TRBV7-9
cdr3_length: 19
clone_size: .
j_call: TRBJ2-7
d_call: TRBD2
cdr3_aa: CASSLGILREVQPTYEQYF
cdr3_nt: TGTGCCAGCAGCTTAGGTATCTTGCGGGAGGTCCAGCCAACCTACGAGCAGTACTTC

v_call: TRBV5-1
cdr3_length: 14
clone_size: .
j_call: TRBJ1-4
d_call: TRBD1
cdr3_aa: CASSLGGTERKLFF
cdr3_nt: TGCGCCAGCAGCTTGGGGGGGACAGAGCGAAAACTGTTTTTT

v_call: TRBV3-1/TRBV3-2
cdr3_length: 16
clone_size: few
j_call: TRBJ1-1
d_call: .
cdr3_aa: CASSQGPGGDDTEAFF
cdr3_nt: TGTGCCAGCAGCCAAGGGCCGGGTGGCGACGACACTGAAGCTTTCTTT

v_call: TRBV11-2
cdr3_length: 14
clone_size: .
j_call: TRBJ1-4
d_call: TRBD1
cdr3_aa: CASGSQGGGEKLFF
cdr3_nt: TGTGCCAGCGGGTCCCAGGGGGGCGGTGAAAAACTGTTTTTT

v_call: TRBV7-2
cdr3_length: 15
clone_size: .
j_call: TRBJ2-1
d_call: TRBD2
cdr3_aa: CASSFQAGVPGEQFF
cdr3_nt: TGTGCCAGCAGCTTTCAAGCGGGAGTTCCGGGTGAGCAGTTCTTC

v_call: TRBV2
cdr3_length: 13
clone_size: .
j_call: TRBJ1-2
d_call: TRBD1
cdr3_aa: CASSLDRGNGYTF
cdr3_nt: TGTGCCAGCAGCCTCGACAGGGGGAATGGCTACACCTTC

v_call: TRBV5-1
cdr3_length: 17
clone_size: .
j_call: TRBJ2-2
d_call: TRBD2
cdr3_aa: CASSLYSSGGSTGELFF
cdr3_nt: TGCGCCAGCAGCTTGTATAGTAGCGGGGGGTCCACCGGGGAGCTGTTTTTT

v_call: TRBV7-2
cdr3_length: 14
clone_size: .
j_call: TRBJ2-5
d_call: TRBD2
cdr3_aa: CASSFGGRLETQYF
cdr3_nt: TGTGCCAGCAGCTTCGGCGGGAGGCTGGAGACCCAGTACTTC

v_call: TRBV5-1
cdr3_length: 15
clone_size: .
j_call: TRBJ2-5
d_call: TRBD1
cdr3_aa: CASSLGDRYQETQYF
cdr3_nt: TGCGCCAGCAGCTTGGGGGACAGGTACCAAGAGACCCAGTACTTC

v_call: TRBV11-2
cdr3_length: 14
clone_size: .
j_call: TRBJ2-7
d_call: .
cdr3_aa: CASSLVPGSSEQYF
cdr3_nt: TGTGCCAGCAGCTTAGTCCCGGGAAGCAGCGAGCAGTACTTC

v_call: TRBV3-1/TRBV3-2
cdr3_length: 19
clone_size: .
j_call: TRBJ2-5
d_call: TRBD2
cdr3_aa: CASSQEGLGASGRKGTQYF
cdr3_nt: TGTGCCAGCAGCCAAGAGGGACTAGGGGCTAGCGGGAGGAAGGGGACCCAGTACTTC

v_call: TRBV19
cdr3_length: 15
clone_size: few
j_call: TRBJ1-5
d_call: TRBD1
cdr3_aa: CASSDRQGGDQPQHF
cdr3_nt: TGTGCCAGTAGTGACCGACAGGGGGGGGATCAGCCCCAGCATTTT

v_call: TRBV7-9
cdr3_length: 17
clone_size: few
j_call: TRBJ2-1
d_call: TRBD1
cdr3_aa: CASSLGWTGRSYNEQFF
cdr3_nt: TGTGCCAGCAGCTTAGGGTGGACAGGGCGGTCTTACAATGAGCAGTTCTTC

v_call: TRBV24-1
cdr3_length: 11
clone_size: .
j_call: TRBJ1-2
d_call: .
cdr3_aa: CATSDLVGYTF
cdr3_nt: TGTGCCACCAGTGACTTAGTTGGCTACACCTTC

v_call: TRBV12-3/TRBV12-4
cdr3_length: 12
clone_size: .
j_call: TRBJ1-1
d_call: .
cdr3_aa: CASSLQGIVAFF
cdr3_nt: TGTGCCAGCAGCTTACAGGGAATTGTAGCTTTCTTT

v_call: TRBV4-2
cdr3_length: 14
clone_size: .
j_call: TRBJ1-2
d_call: .
cdr3_aa: CASSQAGGTYGYTF
cdr3_nt: TGTGCCAGCAGCCAAGCGGGGGGCACCTATGGCTACACCTTC

v_call: TRBV7-2
cdr3_length: 14
clone_size: .
j_call: TRBJ2-5
d_call: .
cdr3_aa: CASSFSTAQETQYF
cdr3_nt: TGTGCCAGCAGCTTCTCGACAGCGCAAGAGACCCAGTACTTC

v_call: TRBV2
cdr3_length: 15
clone_size: .
j_call: TRBJ2-1
d_call: .
cdr3_aa: CASSEVPSSYNEQFF
cdr3_nt: TGTGCCAGCAGTGAAGTTCCTAGCAGCTACAATGAGCAGTTCTTC

v_call: TRBV2
cdr3_length: 16
clone_size: few
j_call: TRBJ1-1
d_call: TRBD1
cdr3_aa: CASRPGQGAGNTEAFF
cdr3_nt: TGTGCCAGCAGGCCCGGACAGGGGGCAGGGAACACTGAAGCTTTCTTT

v_call: TRBV6-5
cdr3_length: 12
clone_size: .
j_call: TRBJ1-2
d_call: .
cdr3_aa: CARGPGPYGYTF
cdr3_nt: TGTGCCAGAGGACCAGGGCCATATGGCTACACCTTC

v_call: TRBV18
cdr3_length: 13
clone_size: .
j_call: TRBJ2-5
d_call: TRBD1
cdr3_aa: CASSPGTEETQYF
cdr3_nt: TGTGCCAGCTCACCAGGGACAGAAGAGACCCAGTACTTC

v_call: TRBV2
cdr3_length: 16
clone_size: .
j_call: TRBJ2-5
d_call: .
cdr3_aa: CASSKLPGVRQETQYF
cdr3_nt: TGTGCCAGCAGCAAGTTGCCAGGGGTTCGCCAAGAGACCCAGTACTTC

v_call: TRBV10-3
cdr3_length: 12
clone_size: once
j_call: TRBJ2-7
d_call: .
cdr3_aa: CAISEYRGEQYF
cdr3_nt: TGTGCCATCAGTGAGTACCGGGGGGAGCAGTACTTC

v_call: TRBV4-1
cdr3_length: 16
clone_size: .
j_call: TRBJ2-7
d_call: .
cdr3_aa: CASSQDGAVSSYEQYF
cdr3_nt: TGCGCCAGCAGCCAAGATGGGGCGGTTAGCTCCTACGAGCAGTACTTC

v_call: TRBV19
cdr3_length: 15
clone_size: many
j_call: TRBJ1-5
d_call: TRBD1
cdr3_aa: CASRGGTGGNQPQHF
cdr3_nt: TGTGCCAGTAGGGGAGGGACAGGGGGCAATCAGCCCCAGCATTTT